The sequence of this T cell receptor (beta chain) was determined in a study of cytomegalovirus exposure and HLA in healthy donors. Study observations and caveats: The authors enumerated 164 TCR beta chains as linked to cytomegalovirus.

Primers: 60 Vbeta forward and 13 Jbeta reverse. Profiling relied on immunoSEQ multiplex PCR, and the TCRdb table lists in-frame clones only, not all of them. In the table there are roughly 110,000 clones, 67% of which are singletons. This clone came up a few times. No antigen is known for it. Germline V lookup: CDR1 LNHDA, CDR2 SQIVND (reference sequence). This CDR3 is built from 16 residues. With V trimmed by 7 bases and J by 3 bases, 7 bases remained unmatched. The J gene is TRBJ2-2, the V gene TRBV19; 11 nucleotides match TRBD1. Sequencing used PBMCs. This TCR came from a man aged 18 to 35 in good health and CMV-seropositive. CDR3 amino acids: CASNPGQGVYTGELFF. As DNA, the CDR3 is TGTGCCAGTAACCCGGGACAGGGGGTTTACACCGGGGAGCTGTTTTTT.